The 19 T cell receptor beta chains presented below share a single source sample, sequenced in a study of T cells in localized non-small cell lung cancer (dated by TCRdb to the early 2020s). Libraries were made using the immunoSEQ multiplex PCR assay. In TCRdb, the immuneACCESS table is reduced to in-frame sequences with V and J assigned. These tables do not hold every clone; where another copy was compared, an unresolved V gene accounts for under half, and the others remain unexplained. This sample is represented by approximately 20,000 clones; roughly 80% of them were singletons. Jointly, the top ten make up approximately 4% of the sample. This specimen was peripheral blood, taken before any cancer treatment. The receptors stem from a man between 40 and 75 years old with stage I lung adenocarcinoma.

This clone was detected only a few times. The chain uses TRBV15 and TRBJ2-5; the D gene is possibly TRBD1 (6 bases). This CDR3 contains 15 residues. Germline assignment: CDR1 LNHNV and CDR2 YYDKDF (reference sequence). Between the trimmed V and J ends, which lost 1 base and 6 bases, there was a span of 15 bases. The DNA for the CDR3 is TGTGCCACCAGCAGAGGGGCAGGGGCAGGAAAGACCCAGTACTTC. It is translated as CATSRGAGAGKTQYF.

The chain carries TRBV5-4 and TRBJ2-3; 7 positions agree with TRBD2. This CDR3 has 15 amino acids. Germline V gene sequence: CDR1 SGHNT, CDR2 YYREEE (reference sequence). V lost 4 bases and J lost 1; bases outside the gene matches: 6. CDR3 amino acids: CASSLLAFGTDTQYF. CDR3 coding DNA: TGTGCCAGCAGCCTACTAGCGTTTGGCACAGATACGCAGTATTTT.

A remark on this clone: In the same sample, other DNA sequences code for this CDR3. This chain uses TRBV27 with TRBJ1-1; D gene unclear. V lost 3 bases and J lost 2, with 7 bases in between. The CDR3 length is 13 residues. Germline CDR1 MNHEY, CDR2 SMNVEV (reference sequence). The CDR3 here is CASSFSENTEAFF. The CDR3 coding sequence is TGTGCCAGCAGTTTTTCGGAAAACACTGAAGCTTTCTTT.

The rearrangement links TRBV2 to TRBJ2-6; D is uncertain. Trimming took 4 bases from V and 0 from J, leaving 7 bases between them. Germline values: CDR1 SNHLY, CDR2 FYNNEI. The CDR3 has 15 residues. CDR3: CASSVVSSGANVLTF. The CDR3 region has the DNA TGTGCCAGCAGTGTCGTCAGCTCTGGGGCCAACGTCCTGACTTTC.

CDR3 protein: CASSVDSAVGQPQHF. For the CDR3, the DNA is TGTGCCAGCAGCGTAGATTCGGCAGTCGGACAGCCCCAGCATTTT. The gene calls are TRBV9 and TRBJ1-5; no clear D. The germline V gene encodes CDR1 SGDLS and CDR2 YYNGEE. This CDR3 spans 15 amino acids. The germline V and J ends were trimmed by 0 bases and 7 bases, with 14 bases remaining between them.

The chain employs TRBV9 and TRBJ2-1; 7 bases align to TRBD1. CDR1 and CDR2 (germline): SGDLS, YYNGEE. This CDR3 has 14 residues. Germline trimming cut 3 bases from V and 7 bases from J; bases unmatched to any gene: 7. CDR3 nucleotides: TGTGCCAGCAGCGGAGGGGACAGCCGAAATGAGCAGTTCTTC. Translation gives CASSGGDSRNEQFF.

V and J are TRBV29-1 and TRBJ1-5; possible D gene TRBD1, 5 bases. This CDR3 is built from 13 residues. Looked up from germline, CDR1 is SQVTM and CDR2 is ANQGSEA. Trimming stripped 8 bases from V and 3 bases from J, with 14 bases between. In DNA, the CDR3 is TGCAGCTACTCCGGGGGGTTCAATCAGCCCCAGCATTTT. It translates to CSYSGGFNQPQHF.

J is TRBJ1-1 and V is TRBV7-2; 8 bases are a match to TRBD1. The CDR3 length is 14 residues. After removal of 4 bases from V and 4 bases from J, the junction contained 5 bases not matched to a gene. CDR1 and CDR2 from the germline V gene are SGHTA and FQGNSA. The CDR3 loop is CASSWGTGGTEAFF. The CDR3 DNA is TGTGCCAGCAGCTGGGGTACAGGGGGCACTGAAGCTTTCTTT. The whole variable domain, filled in from reference TRBV7-2 and TRBJ1-1, reads GAGVSQSPSNKVTEKGKDVELRCDPISGHTALYWYRQSLGQGLEFLIYFQGNSAPDKSGLPSDRFSAERTGGSVSTLTIQRTQQEDSAVYLCASSWGTGGTEAFFGQGTRLTVV.

The rearrangement joins TRBV11-2 to TRBJ2-7, with a possible D match to TRBD2 (5 bases). CDR3 length: 13 amino acids. V shed 5 bases and J shed 7 bases, with 15 bases lying between them. Germline CDR1 SGHAT, CDR2 FQNNGV. CDR3 residues: CASSDRRTGEQYF. Written as DNA, the CDR3 is TGTGCCAGCAGCGACCGACGCACGGGGGAGCAGTACTTC.

The rearrangement links TRBV15 to TRBJ1-3; TRBD1 might be the D (5 bases). The CDR3 loop spans 15 amino acids. V shed 1 base and J shed 4 bases, with 11 bases lying between them. Looked up from germline, CDR1 is LNHNV and CDR2 is YYDKDF (reference sequence). DNA of the CDR3: TGTGCCACCAGCAGAGGGGACCGTCTCGGAAACACCATATATTTT. Amino acid sequence: CATSRGDRLGNTIYF.

The chain links TRBV5-4 to TRBJ1-3; a weak D match, TRBD1 (5 bases). The V and J ends lost 0 bases and 0 bases respectively, with 10 bases between them. The CDR3 is 16 residues long. Per the germline V gene, CDR1 is SGHNT and CDR2 is YYREEE (reference sequence). The CDR3 nucleotides read TGTGCCAGCAGCTTGGACAGGATGAGCTCTGGAAACACCATATATTTT. It specifies CASSLDRMSSGNTIYF.

The sample holds a few counts of this clone. The rearrangement links TRBV18 to TRBJ2-6; TRBD1 might be the D (6 bases). The CDR3 is 16 residues long. Between the trimmed V and J ends, which lost 4 bases and 4 bases, there was a span of 14 bases. Germline CDR1 reads KGHSH; CDR2 reads LQKENI. The CDR3 DNA reads TGTGCCAGCTCACAAGGACAGCCTAACGGGGCCAACGTCCTGACTTTC. Encoded protein: CASSQGQPNGANVLTF.

This clone was seen only a few times. The chain is built from TRBV5-1 and TRBJ2-7; 7 nucleotides align to TRBD1. Trimming cost V 4 bases and J 3 bases; bases outside gene matches: 10. This CDR3 contains 15 residues. Germline V gene data show CDR1 as SGHRS and CDR2 as YFSETQ. The CDR3 region has the DNA TGCGCCAGCAGCATCCAGGGGGTGGGGAGCTACGAGCAGTACTTC. It specifies CASSIQGVGSYEQYF.

This sequence joins TRBV4-2 and TRBJ1-3; 9 positions agree with TRBD1. The CDR3 length is 17 residues. Per the germline V gene, CDR1 is LGHNA and CDR2 is YNFKEQ. The V gene end was trimmed by 0 bases and the J gene end by 3 bases; junction bases not matched to a gene: 6. The CDR3 DNA reads as TGTGCCAGCAGCCAAGAACGGACAGGGGACCATGGAAACACCATATATTTT. Translation gives CASSQERTGDHGNTIYF.

The count of this clone is one. The chain has TRBV25-1 and TRBJ1-3, with a possible D match to TRBD1 (6 bases). V was cut by 0 bases and J by 3 bases, with 12 bases left in between. Germline assignment: CDR1 MGHDK and CDR2 SYGVNS. The length of the CDR3 is 16 residues. The CDR3 loop is CASSEYRGLFGNTIYF. CDR3 sequence (DNA): TGTGCCAGCAGTGAATACCGGGGGCTATTTGGAAACACCATATATTTT.

This clone was seen only once. The chain carries TRBV5-4 and TRBJ1-2, with a tentative D call TRBD1 (5 bases). The germline V gene has CDR1 SGHNT and CDR2 YYREEE (reference sequence). V lost 3 bases, J lost 7 bases, and 19 bases lay in between. The CDR3 runs 15 residues. The CDR3 DNA reads as TGTGCCAGCAGCTACCAGGGAAGGGGATTTGGTGGCTACACCTTC. The encoded protein is CASSYQGRGFGGYTF.

This clone has a handful of counts. J is TRBJ2-3 and V is TRBV4-1; 9 bases map to TRBD2. Germline V gene lookup returns CDR1 MGHRA and CDR2 YSYEKL. This CDR3 has 16 amino acids. With V trimmed by 1 base and J by 6 bases, 8 bases remained unmatched. In DNA, the CDR3 is TGCGCCAGCAGCCAAGCCGGCGGGGGGGCCATGGATACGCAGTATTTT. Encoded protein: CASSQAGGGAMDTQYF.

The chain has TRBV18 and TRBJ1-2; no clear D gene. The CDR3 has 16 amino acids. V gave up 0 bases and J gave up 2 bases, with 13 bases separating them. CDR1 is KGHSH, CDR2 LQKENI, per germline. The CDR3 nucleotides are TGTGCCAGCTCACCACCTTCCCAGGCGAGGAACTATGGCTACACCTTC. Translated: CASSPPSQARNYGYTF.

This clone appeared once. The rearrangement joins TRBV2 to TRBJ2-1, with 10 positions matching TRBD2. V shed 5 bases, J shed 4 bases, and the junction held 8 bases outside the gene matches. The length of the CDR3 is 16 residues. Germline assignment: CDR1 SNHLY and CDR2 FYNNEI. DNA for the CDR3: TGTGCCAGCAGTAGCGGGGGGGCCGGGGCATACAATGAGCAGTTCTTC. It yields the protein CASSSGGAGAYNEQFF. The whole variable domain, remainder taken from reference TRBV2 and TRBJ2-1, is EPEVTQTPSHQVTQMGQEVILRCVPISNHLYFYWYRQILGQKVEFLVSFYNNEISEKSEIFDDQFSVERPDGSNFTLKIRSTKLEDSAMYFCASSSGGAGAYNEQFFGPGTRLTVL.